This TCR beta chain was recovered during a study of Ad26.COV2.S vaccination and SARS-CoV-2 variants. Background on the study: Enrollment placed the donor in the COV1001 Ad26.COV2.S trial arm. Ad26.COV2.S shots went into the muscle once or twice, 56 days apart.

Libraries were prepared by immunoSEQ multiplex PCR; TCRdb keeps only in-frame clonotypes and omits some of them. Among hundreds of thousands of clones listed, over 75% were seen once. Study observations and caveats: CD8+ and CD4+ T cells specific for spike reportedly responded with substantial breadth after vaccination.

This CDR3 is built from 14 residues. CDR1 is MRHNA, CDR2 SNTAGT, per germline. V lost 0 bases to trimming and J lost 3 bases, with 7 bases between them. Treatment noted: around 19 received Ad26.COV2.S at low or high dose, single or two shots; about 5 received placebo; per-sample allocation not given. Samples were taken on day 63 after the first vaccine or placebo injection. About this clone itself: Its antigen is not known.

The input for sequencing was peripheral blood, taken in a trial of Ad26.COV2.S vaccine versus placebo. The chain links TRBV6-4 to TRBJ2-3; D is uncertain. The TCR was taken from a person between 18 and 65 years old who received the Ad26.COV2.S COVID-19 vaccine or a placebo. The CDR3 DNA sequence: TGTGCCAGCAGTGACTCAGGCAAAACAGATACGCAGTATTTT. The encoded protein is CASSDSGKTDTQYF.